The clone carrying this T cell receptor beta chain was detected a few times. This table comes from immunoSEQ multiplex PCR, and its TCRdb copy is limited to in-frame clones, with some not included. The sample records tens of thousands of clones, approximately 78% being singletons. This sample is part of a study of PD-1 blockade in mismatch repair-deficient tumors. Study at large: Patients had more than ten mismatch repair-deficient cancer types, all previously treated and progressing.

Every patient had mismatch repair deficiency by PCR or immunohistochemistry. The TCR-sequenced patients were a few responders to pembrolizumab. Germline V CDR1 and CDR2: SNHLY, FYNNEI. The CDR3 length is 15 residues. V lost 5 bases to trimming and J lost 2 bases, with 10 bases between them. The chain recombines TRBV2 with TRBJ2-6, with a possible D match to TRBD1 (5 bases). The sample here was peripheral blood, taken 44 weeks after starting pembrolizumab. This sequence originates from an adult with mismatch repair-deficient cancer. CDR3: CASSIGEAGANVLTF. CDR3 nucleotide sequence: TGTGCCAGCAGTATAGGGGAAGCTGGGGCCAACGTCCTGACTTTC. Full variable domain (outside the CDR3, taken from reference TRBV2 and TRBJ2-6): EPEVTQTPSHQVTQMGQEVILRCVPISNHLYFYWYRQILGQKVEFLVSFYNNEISEKSEIFDDQFSVERPDGSNFTLKIRSTKLEDSAMYFCASSIGEAGANVLTFGAGSRLTVL.